Below are 24 T cell receptor beta chains sequenced from a single sample in a study of cytomegalovirus exposure and HLA in healthy donors. 60 Vbeta and 13 Jbeta primers were used in PCR. Measured with immunoSEQ multiplex PCR; TCRdb has only the in-frame clones, and not every one. The data hold 95,000 to 150,000 clones, with approximately 79% observed a single time. Sequencing was done on a sample of PBMCs. The receptors originated from a man younger than 45 in good health and CMV-seronegative.

The chain links TRBV5-1 to TRBJ2-5; D gene ambiguous. TRBJ2-7 matches the DNA end more closely, so the J call is doubtful. This CDR3 spans 12 amino acids. Germline lookup yields CDR1 SGHRS and CDR2 YFSETQ. In DNA form, the CDR3 reads TGCGCCAGCAGCTTGCCCTCCTACGAGCAGTACTTC. Its protein is CASSLPSYEQYF.

The V call is TRBV9, the J call TRBJ1-2; no clear D. Between the trimmed V and J ends, which lost 4 bases and 2 bases, there was a span of 12 bases. CDR1 and CDR2 from the germline V gene are SGDLS and YYNGEE. This CDR3 comprises 14 residues. Here the CDR3 DNA reads TGTGCCAGCAGCCCCCTGGGAGGAAACTATGGCTACACCTTC. Protein sequence: CASSPLGGNYGYTF.

This rearrangement joins TRBV6-5 to TRBJ2-2; tentatively, D is TRBD2 (6 bases). V lost 0 bases and J lost 2, with 10 bases in between. This CDR3 has 16 residues. The germline CDR1 and CDR2 sequences are MNHEY and SVGAGI. Here the CDR3 reads CASSYSPDYNTGELFF. In DNA form, the CDR3 reads TGTGCCAGCAGTTACTCTCCGGACTATAACACCGGGGAGCTGTTTTTT.

The rearrangement joins TRBV19 to TRBJ2-5, with TRBD1 as a possible D gene (6 bases). V lost 9 bases, J lost 3 bases, and 20 bases lay in between. This CDR3 has 15 amino acids. CDR1 is LNHDA, CDR2 SQIVND, per germline (reference sequence). The CDR3 DNA reads as TGTGCCAGCAGAAAATCCGGACAGAGAGAAGAGACCCAGTACTTC. It codes for CASRKSGQREETQYF.

Here the CDR3 reads CASSLGQGTSEAFF. The CDR3 DNA sequence: TGTGCCAGCAGTCTCGGACAGGGGACGAGTGAAGCTTTCTTT. The rearrangement uses TRBV6-4 and TRBJ1-1, with 9 bases aligning to TRBD1. Trimming removed 5 bases from V and 7 bases from J; junction bases left unmatched: 8. CDR1 and CDR2 from the germline V gene are MRHNA and SNTAGT. This CDR3 region has 14 residues.

The genes are TRBV7-9 and TRBJ2-7; TRBD1 matches 10 bases. J was trimmed by 5 bases and V by 7 bases; bases with no gene match: 2. Germline CDR1 SEHNR, CDR2 FQNEAQ (reference sequence). The CDR3 is 12 amino acids. The CDR3 reads CASTTGGHEQYF. Here the CDR3 DNA reads TGTGCCAGCACGACAGGGGGCCACGAGCAGTACTTC.

The V gene is TRBV19, the J gene TRBJ1-4; TRBD1 matches 10 bases. The CDR3 consists of 15 residues. The V and J ends lost 8 bases and 7 bases, in that order; junction bases with no gene match: 10. CDR1 and CDR2 (germline): LNHDA, SQIVND (reference sequence). CDR3 nucleotides: TGTGCCAGTGGACAGACCGGACAGGGGGGTGAAAAACTGTTTTTT. Its protein is CASGQTGQGGEKLFF.

Comments on this clone: At one of its ends the junction is not consistent with the germline gene, which may arise from a read error. The chain recombines TRBV13 with TRBJ2-1; D remains ambiguous. There are 15 residues in the CDR3. Germline values: CDR1 PRHDT, CDR2 FYEKMQ (reference sequence). The CDR3 sequence is CASSSPPQSYSEQFF. CDR3 DNA sequence: TGTGCCAGCAGCTCCCCCCCCCAGAGTTACAGTGAGCAGTTCTTC. Based on the CDR3 plus reference TRBV13 and TRBJ2-1, the full variable domain is AAGVIQSPRHLIKEKRETATLKCYPIPRHDTVYWYQQGPGQDPQFLISFYEKMQSDKGSIPDRFSAQQFSDYHSELNMSSLELGDSALYFCASSSPPQSYSEQFFGPGTRLTVL.

The chain joins TRBV6-5 to TRBJ2-5, with D possibly TRBD2 on 5 matching bases. V gave up 2 bases and J gave up 7 bases, with 8 bases separating them. The CDR3 runs 12 residues. Germline-derived CDR1 and CDR2 are MNHEY and SVGAGI. CDR3 nucleotides: TGTGCCAGCAGTTACGGACTGGGGACCCAGTACTTC. This encodes CASSYGLGTQYF.

The rearrangement links TRBV18 to TRBJ2-5; 13 nucleotides line up with TRBD2. This CDR3 region has 16 residues. V shed 3 bases, J shed 5 bases, and the junction held 6 bases outside the gene matches. Germline V gene sequence: CDR1 KGHSH, CDR2 LQKENI. CDR3: CASSPWTSGGMETQYF. CDR3 sequence (DNA): TGTGCCAGCTCACCCTGGACTAGCGGGGGAATGGAGACCCAGTACTTC.

V gene TRBV28 combines with J gene TRBJ1-2, with 10 bases fitting TRBD1. After removal of 10 bases from V and 8 bases from J, the junction contained 7 bases not matched to a gene. Germline values: CDR1 MDHEN, CDR2 SYDVKM. The CDR3 is 12 residues long. The CDR3 is CAIQGQGMGYTF. DNA of the CDR3: TGTGCCATCCAGGGACAGGGGATGGGCTACACCTTC.

The chain combines TRBV6-1 with TRBJ2-3; 7 positions match TRBD1. Germline-derived CDR1 and CDR2 are MNHNS and SASEGT. The CDR3 is 15 residues long. The V and J ends lost 7 bases and 5 bases, in that order; junction bases with no gene match: 12. As DNA, the CDR3 is TGTGCCAGCATCGCTGGGACAGCACAGGGAGATACGCAGTATTTT. It translates to CASIAGTAQGDTQYF.

The CDR3 sequence: CASSLDFVGTEAFF. The CDR3 nucleotides are TGTGCCAGCAGCTTGGACTTTGTCGGGACTGAAGCTTTCTTT. The V call is TRBV7-9, the J call TRBJ1-1, with no clear D. Germline-derived CDR1 and CDR2 are SEHNR and FQNEAQ (reference sequence). V lost 3 bases to trimming and J lost 5 bases, with 13 bases between them. The CDR3 loop spans 14 amino acids.

V is TRBV7-9 and J is TRBJ1-1; 8 nucleotides agree with TRBD1. Germline V lookup: CDR1 SEHNR, CDR2 FQNEAQ (reference sequence). The CDR3 length is 15 residues. The V gene end was trimmed by 3 bases and the J gene end by 1 base; junction bases not matched to a gene: 4. The CDR3 region is CASSFADRANTEAFF. CDR3 in DNA: TGTGCCAGCAGCTTTGCGGACAGGGCGAACACTGAAGCTTTCTTT. Variable domain in full (rest from reference TRBV7-9 and TRBJ1-1): DTGVSQNPRHKITKRGQNVTFRCDPISEHNRLYWYRQTLGQGPEFLTYFQNEAQLEKSRLLSDRFSAERPKGSFSTLEIQRTEQGDSAMYLCASSFADRANTEAFFGQGTRLTVV.

Only one count was recorded for this clone. The rearrangement uses TRBV5-8 and TRBJ1-5; D possibly corresponds to TRBD1 (6 bases). Trimming took 4 bases from V and 0 from J, leaving 14 bases between them. The germline CDR1 and CDR2 sequences are SGHTS and YDEGEE. The CDR3 consists of 16 residues. CDR3 sequence (DNA): TGTGCCAGCAGCCCAACAGGGAAACATAGCAATCAGCCCCAGCATTTT. Translating it yields CASSPTGKHSNQPQHF.

The table lists this clone with a count of one. The CDR3 DNA reads TGTGCCAGCAGTGAAAACGGACAGGGCCCCAATCAGCCCCAGCATTTT. Amino acid sequence: CASSENGQGPNQPQHF. The chain links TRBV6-1 to TRBJ1-5; 8 bases agree with TRBD1. V lost 2 bases, J lost 3 bases, and 6 bases stayed unmatched. The CDR3 is 16 residues long. Germline values: CDR1 MNHNS, CDR2 SASEGT.

The chain combines TRBV2 with TRBJ2-7; weak D call: TRBD1 (5 bases). Per the germline V gene, CDR1 is SNHLY and CDR2 is FYNNEI. This CDR3 contains 13 residues. Trimming cost V 1 base and J 2 bases, with 6 bases left between them. The CDR3 nucleotides read TGTGCCAGCAGTGAAGACAGGACCTACGAGCAGTACTTC. The encoded protein is CASSEDRTYEQYF.

The genes are TRBV19 and TRBJ1-2, with D possibly matching TRBD1 (5 bases). Germline-derived CDR1 and CDR2 are LNHDA and SQIVND (reference sequence). V was trimmed by 5 bases and J by 0 bases, leaving 13 bases between them. The CDR3 sequence is 15 residues long. CDR3 amino acids: CASSSTGRANYGYTF. For the CDR3, the DNA is TGTGCCAGTAGTTCCACAGGCCGAGCTAACTATGGCTACACCTTC.

This CDR3 reads CATLDRDYNEQFF. As DNA, the CDR3 is TGTGCCACGTTGGACAGGGACTACAATGAGCAGTTCTTC. The chain couples TRBV19 to TRBJ2-1; TRBD1 agrees at 8 bases. This CDR3 region has 13 residues. Germline trimming cut 10 bases from V and 3 bases from J; bases unmatched to any gene: 5. Germline V lookup: CDR1 LNHDA, CDR2 SQIVND (reference sequence).

Written as DNA, the CDR3 is TGTGCCAGCAGCGCGAGCGGGGCGGGCAATGAGCAGTTCTTC. Protein: CASSASGAGNEQFF. The rearrangement uses TRBV9 and TRBJ2-1; 7 bases are a match to TRBD2. This CDR3 has 14 residues. CDR1 SGDLS and CDR2 YYNGEE come from the germline V gene. V shed 3 bases, J shed 6 bases, and the junction held 6 bases outside the gene matches.

This clone was detected only a few times. This chain joins TRBV19 and TRBJ2-2, with 8 nucleotides matching TRBD1. After removal of 6 bases from V and 3 bases from J, the junction contained 15 bases not matched to a gene. The CDR3 loop spans 18 amino acids. The germline gives CDR1 LNHDA, CDR2 SQIVND (reference sequence). CDR3 residues: CASRQRYRTGKDTGELFF. CDR3 DNA: TGTGCCAGTAGACAAAGATACCGGACAGGGAAAGACACCGGGGAGCTGTTTTTT. The complete variable domain, with remaining parts taken from reference TRBV19 and TRBJ2-2, reads DGGITQSPKYLFRKEGQNVTLSCEQNLNHDAMYWYRQDPGQGLRLIYYSQIVNDFQKGDIAEGYSVSREKKESFPLTVTSAQKNPTAFYLCASRQRYRTGKDTGELFFGEGSRLTVL.

V usage is TRBV5-1 and J usage is TRBJ2-1; D possibly corresponds to TRBD2 (6 bases). Trimming removed 2 bases at V and 12 bases at J, with 12 bases between. Germline assignment: CDR1 SGHRS and CDR2 YFSETQ. The CDR3 is 12 residues long. The CDR3, as DNA: TGCGCCAGCAGCTTCTGGGGGGTTGGGCAGTTCTTC. Its translation: CASSFWGVGQFF.

This clone was counted a few times. The CDR3 reads CASSDTRNQPQHF. CDR3 nucleotides: TGTGCCAGCAGTGACACCCGCAATCAGCCCCAGCATTTT. This rearrangement joins TRBV27 to TRBJ1-5; no definite D call. V lost 5 bases and J lost 2, with 7 bases in between. This CDR3 contains 13 residues. Looked up from germline, CDR1 is MNHEY and CDR2 is SMNVEV (reference sequence).

The rearrangement joins TRBV7-2 to TRBJ1-4; 10 bases fit TRBD1. The germline CDR1 and CDR2 sequences are SGHTA and FQGNSA. Germline trimming cut 5 bases from V and 7 bases from J; bases unmatched to any gene: 7. The CDR3 has 15 amino acids. The CDR3 bases are TGTGCCAGCAGCGGACAGGGGGGAGGGGGTGAAAAACTGTTTTTT. Its protein is CASSGQGGGGEKLFF.